This note documents a single TCR beta chain sequence. The antigen remains unidentified. Germline CDR1 and CDR2: LGHNA and YNFKEQ. This CDR3 comprises 14 residues. Trimming stripped 3 bases from V and 1 base from J, with 9 bases between. This sample was included in a study of blood T cells in healthy people across ages. Notes on the study in general: The recorded TCR beta diversity per million T cells decreased in a roughly linear manner with age. Long-lived donors had more naive CD4+ cells and higher diversity than aged donors.

The second PCR ran roughly 6 to 12 cycles with a sample-barcoded 5' primer and J-beta primers. A tag from a template-switch adaptor with 12 random nucleotides marked each cDNA molecule. Via MiXCR, TCRdb re-called the 5' RACE reads, giving one row per CDR3 protein. The sample has approximately 800,000 distinct CDR3 sequences, about 59% seen once. The sequenced sample consisted of blood. V usage is TRBV4-2 and J usage is TRBJ1-1, with D possibly matching TRBD1 (5 bases). The receptor was isolated from a man in his thirties or forties in good health. The CDR3 nucleotides read TGTGCCAGCAGCCACCCACAGGAGAACACTGAAGCTTTCTTT. The encoded protein is CASSHPQENTEAFF.